This T cell receptor beta chain stems from a study of blood T cell repertoires in COVID-19. Across the study: Nucleic acid was either cDNA or gDNA, and it came from T cells, B-cell-depleted T cells, or PBMCs.

Per the study methods: Amplification from reference gene primers served as the basis for estimated nucleated cell counts. Some clones are missing from TCRdb's copy, which holds only in-frame ones; the method was immunoSEQ multiplex PCR. V, J and clone size were drawn from that table, and D and trimming were deduced from the DNA. The sample comprises roughly 91,000 clones, roughly 84% of which are singletons, and 2% rests with the top ten. The V gene end was trimmed by 0 bases and the J gene end by 0 bases; junction bases not matched to a gene: 5. The CDR3 extends over 17 amino acids. Germline V gene data show CDR1 as SGHRS and CDR2 as YFSETQ.

The V gene is TRBV5-1, the J gene TRBJ1-3; 8 nucleotides agree with TRBD1. The sequence was obtained from a man in his sixties or seventies with active or convalescent COVID-19. The sequenced sample consisted of peripheral blood. The DNA for the CDR3 is TGCGCCAGCAGCTTGGGGACAGGGCGTCACTCTGGAAACACCATATATTTT. It translates to CASSLGTGRHSGNTIYF.